The count of the clone carrying this T cell receptor (beta chain) is one. These data are taken from a study of blood T cell repertoires in COVID-19. The CDR3 covers 14 residues. Germline V gene data show CDR1 as GTSNPN and CDR2 as SVGIG (reference sequence). V lost 3 bases and J lost 5, with 16 bases in between. The repertoire was sequenced with immunoSEQ multiplex PCR; TCRdb's copy has only in-frame clones and lacks some. The repertoire holds around 83,000 clones, with around 89% as singletons. This clonotype originated in a man in his sixties or seventies with active or convalescent COVID-19. Sequenced sample: peripheral blood. J is TRBJ2-5 and V is TRBV30, with D possibly matching TRBD1 (6 bases). The DNA for the CDR3 is TGTGCCTGGAGGGAACAGGGTCCTCGGGAGACCCAGTACTTC. Amino acids: CAWREQGPRETQYF.